The 29 T cell receptor beta chains below all came from one sample that was sequenced in a study of OX40 agonist ivuxolimab in advanced cancers. Data came from immunoSEQ multiplex PCR; TCRdb stores just in-frame clones and leaves some out. The sample includes more than 100,000 clones, around 95% seen only once; the top ten take more than 0.15%. The sequenced sample was CD4+ or CD8+ T cells sorted from blood, obtained in a trial of the OX40 agonist ivuxolimab. Receptors originate from an adult with an advanced solid tumor such as melanoma, head and neck, liver or kidney cancer.

The rearrangement joins TRBV11-1 to TRBJ2-1, with D uncertain. The CDR3 runs to 15 residues. Trimming stripped 1 base from V and 1 base from J, with 8 bases between. CDR1 is SGHAT, CDR2 FQDESV, per germline (reference sequence). As DNA, the CDR3 is TGTGCCAGCAGCTTAGAAGGAGTTTCCTACAATGAGCAGTTCTTC. The encoded protein is CASSLEGVSYNEQFF.

The V call is TRBV2, the J call TRBJ1-2; 10 nucleotides align to TRBD1. The CDR3 has 15 amino acids. The germline CDR1 and CDR2 sequences are SNHLY and FYNNEI. V was clipped by 6 bases and J by 7 bases; unmatched bases: 11. CDR3 DNA sequence: TGTGCCAGCAGGGCAGGGGGACAGGGGAACAGTGGCTACACCTTC. Protein sequence: CASRAGGQGNSGYTF.

The V gene is TRBV7-2, the J gene TRBJ1-5; D call uncertain. CDR3 length equals 13 residues. With 0 bases removed from V and 7 bases from J, the gap between germline ends came to 7 bases. CDR1 and CDR2 (germline): SGHTA, FQGNSA. Here the CDR3 DNA reads TGTGCCAGCAGCTTAGCGAGTAGCCAGCCCCAGCATTTT. This encodes CASSLASSQPQHF.

The chain combines TRBV5-6 with TRBJ1-5; the D is unclear. This CDR3 contains 14 residues. The ends were cut back, 4 bases at V and 0 bases at J, with 8 bases in the middle. Germline CDR1 reads SGHDT; CDR2 reads YYEEEE. In DNA form, the CDR3 reads TGTGCCAGCAGCATGGCAAATAGCAATCAGCCCCAGCATTTT. Amino acids: CASSMANSNQPQHF.

The chain has TRBV21-1 and TRBJ2-6; the table's D call, TRBD1, has no DNA check behind it. TRBV21-1 is deemed a pseudogene. The CDR3 sequence is 18 residues long. CDR3 protein: CASSPTAGDLSGANVLTF. The CDR3 DNA sequence: TGTGCCAGCAGCCCGACGGCAGGGGACCTCTCTGGGGCCAACGTCCTGACTTTC.

The rearrangement links TRBV7-2 to TRBJ2-4, with D possibly matching TRBD2 (6 bases). This CDR3 spans 14 amino acids. The V and J ends lost 2 bases and 6 bases respectively, with 11 bases between them. CDR1 is SGHTA and CDR2 is FQGNSA in the germline V gene. The DNA for the CDR3 is TGTGCCAGCAGCTTAAAGGAGGGGAGAAACATTCAGTACTTC. Its protein product is CASSLKEGRNIQYF. The complete variable domain, with remaining parts taken from reference TRBV7-2 and TRBJ2-4, reads GAGVSQSPSNKVTEKGKDVELRCDPISGHTALYWYRQSLGQGLEFLIYFQGNSAPDKSGLPSDRFSAERTGGSVSTLTIQRTQQEDSAVYLCASSLKEGRNIQYFGAGTRLSVL.

This chain uses TRBV7-2 with TRBJ1-5, with D unclear. CDR3 length: 12 residues. Germline CDR1 reads SGHTA; CDR2 reads FQGNSA. V lost 1 base and J 5 bases, leaving 3 bases between the germline ends. Here the CDR3 DNA reads TGTGCCAGCAGCTTAGGTGATCAGCCCCAGCATTTT. Translating it yields CASSLGDQPQHF.

The chain has TRBV28 and TRBJ1-5; D is unclear. Germline lookup yields CDR1 MDHEN and CDR2 SYDVKM. The CDR3 consists of 14 residues. V dropped 2 bases and J dropped 7 bases, with 12 bases sitting between them. CDR3 region: CASSLNVGGQPQHF. DNA of the CDR3: TGTGCCAGCAGTTTAAATGTCGGAGGGCAGCCCCAGCATTTT.

CDR3 nucleotide sequence: TGCGCCAGCAGCCAAGAGTGGGGGAGGGGAGATACGCAGTATTTT. It is translated as CASSQEWGRGDTQYF. The chain is built from TRBV4-3 and TRBJ2-3, with TRBD2 identical over 7 bases. Looked up from germline, CDR1 is LGHNA and CDR2 is YSLEER. The CDR3 spans 15 residues. With V trimmed by 0 bases and J by 5 bases, 5 bases remained unmatched.

V gene TRBV11-3 combines with J gene TRBJ2-1; D may correspond to TRBD1 or TRBD2 (5 bases each). This CDR3 is 14 amino acids long. V was clipped by 1 base and J by 10 bases, with 14 bases between them. Germline loops: CDR1 SGHNT, CDR2 YENEEA. The chain's CDR3 is CASSLGGAVEEQFF. Written as DNA, the CDR3 is TGTGCCAGCAGCTTAGGAGGGGCTGTTGAGGAGCAGTTCTTC.

The chain joins TRBV11-2 to TRBJ2-3; D may match TRBD1 or TRBD2 (5 bases each). Germline loops: CDR1 SGHAT, CDR2 FQNNGV. This CDR3 region has 16 residues. V lost 5 bases to trimming and J lost 3 bases, with 18 bases between them. CDR3 in DNA: TGTGCCAGCAGCGCGAGAGGGGCGACGGGGACAGATACGCAGTATTTT. Its protein is CASSARGATGTDTQYF.

The chain carries TRBV7-9 and TRBJ2-5; D is ambiguous. The CDR3 loop spans 13 amino acids. With 1 base removed from V and 7 bases from J, the gap between germline ends came to 10 bases. Germline-derived CDR1 and CDR2 are SEHNR and FQNEAQ (reference sequence). The DNA for the CDR3 is TGTGCCAGCAGCTTAGATCCAGGCAGGACCCAGTACTTC. As protein: CASSLDPGRTQYF.

This chain uses TRBV18 with TRBJ2-5; TRBD2 matches at 10 bases. CDR1 is KGHSH and CDR2 is LQKENI in the germline V gene. The J segment lost 5 bases and the V segment lost 2 bases, leaving 8 bases of the junction unmatched. CDR3 size: 16 residues. The CDR3 DNA reads as TGTGCCAGCTCACCAACCCTAGCGGGAGAAGGGGAGACCCAGTACTTC. This encodes CASSPTLAGEGETQYF.

Comments on this clone: At the DNA level, this CDR3 is encoded by other sequences in the same sample as well. The rearrangement links TRBV18 to TRBJ2-1; D may be TRBD2 (6 bases). Per the germline V gene, CDR1 is KGHSH and CDR2 is LQKENI. V lost 0 bases, J lost 9 bases, and 6 bases lay in between. The CDR3 is 12 amino acids. The chain's CDR3 is CASSPPGGEQFF. The CDR3, as DNA: TGTGCCAGCTCACCACCGGGGGGTGAGCAGTTCTTC.

The rearrangement uses TRBV5-6 and TRBJ1-2; 11 bases align to TRBD1. V lost 4 bases to trimming and J lost 5 bases; unmatched junction nucleotides: 10. Germline CDR1 reads SGHDT; CDR2 reads YYEEEE. This CDR3 is 16 amino acids long. CDR3 loop: CASSPGTGGYSYGYTF. In DNA, the CDR3 is TGTGCCAGCAGCCCCGGGACAGGGGGTTATTCTTATGGCTACACCTTC. Filled out from reference TRBV5-6 and TRBJ1-2, the complete variable domain reads DAGVTQSPTHLIKTRGQQVTLRCSPKSGHDTVSWYQQALGQGPQFIFQYYEEEERQRGNFPDRFSGHQFPNYSSELNVNALLLGDSALYLCASSPGTGGYSYGYTFGSGTRLTVV.

The chain links TRBV5-8 to TRBJ1-3; no clear D gene. Trimming pared 4 bases from V and 0 bases from J, leaving 8 bases between. Germline CDR1 reads SGHTS; CDR2 reads YDEGEE. This CDR3 is 14 amino acids long. The CDR3 sequence: CASSLGSSGNTIYF. The CDR3, as DNA: TGTGCCAGCAGCCTGGGAAGCTCTGGAAACACCATATATTTT.

The V and J genes are TRBV28 and TRBJ1-1; 12 nucleotides line up with TRBD1. The trim removed 7 bases at V and 0 bases at J, leaving 9 bases unmatched. This CDR3 has 17 amino acids. Germline V gives CDR1 MDHEN, CDR2 SYDVKM. The CDR3 region is CASTTAGTGGLNTEAFF. The CDR3 bases are TGTGCCAGCACCACCGCCGGGACAGGGGGCTTGAACACTGAAGCTTTCTTT.

This sequence joins TRBV7-9 and TRBJ2-3, with D uncertain. Between the trimmed V and J ends, which lost 11 bases and 6 bases, there was a span of 9 bases. Germline CDR1 reads SEHNR; CDR2 reads FQNEAQ (reference sequence). This CDR3 has 10 amino acids. The CDR3 here is CAAGYDTQYF. As DNA, the CDR3 is TGTGCCGCCGGGTACGATACGCAGTATTTT.

This sequence joins TRBV9 and TRBJ2-2, with a possible D match to TRBD1 (5 bases). Germline assignment: CDR1 SGDLS and CDR2 YYNGEE. The CDR3 contains 17 residues. V lost 3 bases, J lost 0 bases, and 15 bases lay in between. The chain's CDR3 is CASSGRDRGANTGELFF. CDR3 sequence (DNA): TGTGCCAGCAGCGGGCGCGATAGGGGCGCGAACACCGGGGAGCTGTTTTTT. The entire variable domain, with the rest obtained from reference TRBV9 and TRBJ2-2, is as follows: DSGVTQTPKHLITATGQRVTLRCSPRSGDLSVYWYQQSLDQGLQFLIQYYNGEERAKGNILERFSAQQFPDLHSELNLSSLELGDSALYFCASSGRDRGANTGELFFGEGSRLTVL.

The genes are TRBV4-2 and TRBJ2-6; D ambiguous. Germline-derived CDR1 and CDR2 are LGHNA and YNFKEQ. The CDR3 totals 17 residues. V was pared by 1 base and J by 1 base, with 11 bases between. This chain's CDR3 is CASSQAAGRSGANVLTF. In DNA form, the CDR3 reads TGTGCCAGCAGCCAAGCCGCCGGAAGATCTGGGGCCAACGTCCTGACTTTC.

The chain combines TRBV7-8 with TRBJ1-3; 8 bases fit TRBD1. With V trimmed by 2 bases and J by 7 bases, 10 bases remained unmatched. Germline values: CDR1 SGHVS, CDR2 FQNEAQ. This CDR3 has 16 amino acids. The DNA of the CDR3 is TGTGCCAGCAGCTTAATTGGACAGGGATTTGAGAACACCATATATTTT. Protein: CASSLIGQGFENTIYF.

The V call is TRBV27, the J call TRBJ2-1; D assignment may be TRBD1 or TRBD2 (7 bases each). Germline CDR1 reads MNHEY; CDR2 reads SMNVEV (reference sequence). V was trimmed by 2 bases and J by 3 bases, leaving 11 bases between them. This CDR3 has 15 residues. The CDR3 DNA reads as TGTGCCAGCAGTTTAAAGCGGGACAGCTACAATGAGCAGTTCTTC. It specifies CASSLKRDSYNEQFF.

This clone came up once. This chain uses TRBV28 with TRBJ1-5, with 8 bases that match TRBD1. From germline, CDR1 is MDHEN and CDR2 SYDVKM. The CDR3 contains 14 residues. J lost 5 bases, V lost 8 bases, and 8 bases had no gene match. The CDR3 nucleotides are TGTGCCAGCGTTAGGACAGGGCTCTATCAGCCCCAGCATTTT. Its translation is CASVRTGLYQPQHF. The complete variable domain, with remaining parts taken from reference TRBV28 and TRBJ1-5, reads DVKVTQSSRYLVKRTGEKVFLECVQDMDHENMFWYRQDPGLGLRLIYFSYDVKMKEKGDIPEGYSVSREKKERFSLILESASTNQTSMYLCASVRTGLYQPQHFGDGTRLSIL.

V usage is TRBV9 and J usage is TRBJ1-1, with a weak D call TRBD1 (6 bases). V was cut by 3 bases and J by 1 base, with 10 bases left in between. CDR1 SGDLS and CDR2 YYNGEE come from the germline V gene. The length of the CDR3 is 14 residues. CDR3 in amino acids: CASSGKQGNTEAFF. As DNA, the CDR3 is TGTGCCAGCAGCGGAAAACAGGGGAACACTGAAGCTTTCTTT. Based on the CDR3 plus reference TRBV9 and TRBJ1-1, the full variable domain is DSGVTQTPKHLITATGQRVTLRCSPRSGDLSVYWYQQSLDQGLQFLIQYYNGEERAKGNILERFSAQQFPDLHSELNLSSLELGDSALYFCASSGKQGNTEAFFGQGTRLTVV.

The chain's CDR3 is CASSVSNWGNQPQHF. CDR3 DNA: TGCGCCAGCAGCGTCAGCAACTGGGGCAATCAGCCCCAGCATTTT. V is TRBV4-3 and J is TRBJ1-5; D not resolved. The CDR3 contains 15 residues. Germline CDR1 reads LGHNA; CDR2 reads YSLEER. Trimming shortened V by 5 bases and J by 2 bases, and 13 bases separated the two germline ends.

The chain employs TRBV19 and TRBJ2-1, with 16 bases matching TRBD2. This CDR3 comprises 17 residues. V trimming: 5 bases; J trimming: 5 bases; junction bases outside the gene matches: 6. Germline lookup yields CDR1 LNHDA and CDR2 SQIVND (reference sequence). The CDR3 nucleotides read TGTGCCAGTAGTTCCGGGACTAGCGGGAGGGCCCACAATGAGCAGTTCTTC. This sequence encodes CASSSGTSGRAHNEQFF. Together with reference TRBV19 and TRBJ2-1, the CDR3 gives the full variable domain: DGGITQSPKYLFRKEGQNVTLSCEQNLNHDAMYWYRQDPGQGLRLIYYSQIVNDFQKGDIAEGYSVSREKKESFPLTVTSAQKNPTAFYLCASSSGTSGRAHNEQFFGPGTRLTVL.

The chain recombines TRBV6-5 with TRBJ2-5; 8 nucleotides match TRBD2. The V gene's germline CDR1 is MNHEY and CDR2 SVGAGI. This CDR3 has 15 residues. J was trimmed by 4 bases and V by 3 bases; bases with no gene match: 7. The CDR3 loop reads CASSYSGGSRETQYF. DNA of the CDR3: TGTGCCAGCAGTTATTCGGGGGGGAGTCGAGAGACCCAGTACTTC.

V is TRBV7-8 and J is TRBJ2-7; D not resolved. Germline CDR1 and CDR2: SGHVS and FQNEAQ. V was pared by 2 bases and J by 0 bases, with 8 bases between. The CDR3 sequence is 14 residues long. The DNA for the CDR3 is TGTGCCAGCAGCTTATCCTCCCTCTCCTACGAGCAGTACTTC. Protein product: CASSLSSLSYEQYF.

CDR3 region: CASSPDGQVTTYEQYF. For the CDR3, the DNA is TGCGCCAGCAGCCCAGACGGACAGGTAACTACCTACGAGCAGTACTTC. This sequence joins TRBV5-1 and TRBJ2-7; 7 bases match TRBD1. The CDR3 spans 16 residues. CDR1 is SGHRS, CDR2 YFSETQ, per germline. Trimming at V came to 4 bases and at J to 2 bases, leaving 12 bases not matched to a gene. Together with reference TRBV5-1 and TRBJ2-7, the CDR3 gives the full variable domain: KAGVTQTPRYLIKTRGQQVTLSCSPISGHRSVSWYQQTPGQGLQFLFEYFSETQRNKGNFPGRFSGRQFSNSRSEMNVSTLELGDSALYLCASSPDGQVTTYEQYFGPGTRLTVT.